A single sample gave rise to the 16 T cell receptor beta chains below, sequenced in a study of blood T cell repertoires in COVID-19. The data were produced by immunoSEQ multiplex PCR, yet TCRdb's version contains in-frame clones alone and is incomplete. The top ten hold 1.5% of the sample, which has about 140,000 clones, around 88% seen once. Sample: peripheral blood. Receptors were obtained from an older woman with acute or convalescent COVID-19.

The genes are TRBV9 and TRBJ1-4, with D uncertain. CDR3 length: 17 amino acids. Germline V lookup: CDR1 SGDLS, CDR2 YYNGEE. Between the trimmed V and J ends, which lost 6 bases and 0 bases, there was a span of 18 bases. The CDR3 is CASTPSRTRSTNEKLFF. The DNA for the CDR3 is TGTGCCAGCACTCCATCAAGAACCAGGTCAACTAATGAAAAACTGTTTTTT.

This chain connects TRBV5-8 to TRBJ1-2; a possible D gene is TRBD1 (5 bases). With 3 bases removed from V and 0 bases from J, the gap between germline ends came to 9 bases. CDR1 is SGHTS and CDR2 is YDEGEE in the germline V gene. This CDR3 contains 14 residues. CDR3 DNA: TGTGCCAGCAGCTCCGGGACTCCTAACTATGGCTACACCTTC. This encodes CASSSGTPNYGYTF.

The chain recombines TRBV10-3 with TRBJ1-6; perhaps TRBD1 as D (5 bases). Per the germline V gene, CDR1 is ENHRY and CDR2 is SYGVKD. The V and J ends lost 6 bases and 8 bases respectively, with 8 bases between them. This CDR3 comprises 12 residues. CDR3 protein: CAIREQDSPLHF. The CDR3 DNA follows: TGTGCCATCAGGGAACAGGATTCACCCCTCCACTTT.

J is TRBJ2-1 and V is TRBV5-4; 9 bases match TRBD2. This CDR3 has 15 residues. V shed 4 bases and J 4 bases; nucleotides not matched to a gene: 6. The germline V gene encodes CDR1 SGHNT and CDR2 YYREEE (reference sequence). Written as DNA, the CDR3 is TGTGCCAGCAGCCCTCAGGCGGGGGGGTACAATGAGCAGTTCTTC. This gives the protein CASSPQAGGYNEQFF.

The sample holds a few counts of this clone. The CDR3 sequence is CASPPDRTLSNTGELFF. The CDR3 DNA reads TGTGCCAGCCCCCCAGACAGGACACTATCGAACACCGGGGAGCTGTTTTTT. The rearrangement joins TRBV18 to TRBJ2-2; D might be TRBD1 (6 bases). Germline CDR1 and CDR2: KGHSH and LQKENI. V lost 8 bases to trimming and J lost 0 bases, with 19 bases between them. This CDR3 is built from 17 residues. The full variable domain, with the rest looked up from reference TRBV18 and TRBJ2-2, is NAGVMQNPRHLVRRRGQEARLRCSPMKGHSHVYWYRQLPEEGLKFMVYLQKENIIDESGMPKERFSAEFPKEGPSILRIQQVVRGDSAAYFCASPPDRTLSNTGELFFGEGSRLTVL.

J is TRBJ1-6 and V is TRBV7-2; 8 nucleotides match TRBD1. CDR1 SGHTA and CDR2 FQGNSA come from the germline V gene. The CDR3 has 15 residues. The trim removed 4 bases at V and 4 bases at J, leaving 3 bases unmatched. CDR3 amino acids: CASSSRGPYNSPLHF. Written as DNA, the CDR3 is TGTGCCAGCAGCTCCAGGGGGCCGTATAATTCACCCCTCCACTTT. The whole variable domain, remainder taken from reference TRBV7-2 and TRBJ1-6, is GAGVSQSPSNKVTEKGKDVELRCDPISGHTALYWYRQSLGQGLEFLIYFQGNSAPDKSGLPSDRFSAERTGGSVSTLTIQRTQQEDSAVYLCASSSRGPYNSPLHFGNGTRLTVT.

The chain links TRBV13 to TRBJ2-5, with 10 bases identical to TRBD2. CDR1 PRHDT and CDR2 FYEKMQ come from the germline V gene (reference sequence). The CDR3 covers 17 residues. V was clipped by 3 bases and J by 4 bases; unmatched bases: 11. The CDR3 DNA reads as TGTGCCAGCAGCTTTGTAGGTAGCGGGGGGTTTGGAGAGACCCAGTACTTC. The encoded protein is CASSFVGSGGFGETQYF.

The chain couples TRBV24-1 to TRBJ2-3, with TRBD2 matching 12 bases. Germline lookup yields CDR1 KGHDR and CDR2 SFDVKD. The CDR3 is 17 residues long. Unmatched junction bases numbered 10, after V lost 5 bases and J lost 5 bases. The CDR3 sequence: CATSGPLAGGPRDTQYF. The CDR3 nucleotides are TGTGCCACCAGTGGCCCCCTAGCGGGGGGGCCCCGAGATACGCAGTATTTT.

The CDR3 loop is CASSQPGLAEETQYF. CDR3 DNA sequence: TGTGCCAGCAGCCAACCTGGACTAGCGGAAGAGACCCAGTACTTC. The V gene is TRBV4-2, the J gene TRBJ2-5, with 10 nucleotides matching TRBD2. This CDR3 contains 15 residues. Germline lookup yields CDR1 LGHNA and CDR2 YNFKEQ. With V trimmed by 2 bases and J by 3 bases, 3 bases remained unmatched.

This clone has more than one count but fewer than ten. The chain combines TRBV15 with TRBJ1-2; possible D gene TRBD1, 6 bases. The CDR3 covers 15 residues. CDR1 and CDR2 from the germline V gene are LNHNV and YYDKDF (reference sequence). V shed 0 bases and J shed 4 bases, with 12 bases lying between them. The CDR3 DNA reads as TGTGCCACCAGCAGAGATCGGGGCAGGGGCTATGGCTACACCTTC. Protein: CATSRDRGRGYGYTF.

Only one count was recorded for this clone. J is TRBJ1-4 and V is TRBV5-1; D remains ambiguous. Trimming removed 5 bases from V and 0 bases from J, with 14 bases in between. Germline CDR1 reads SGHRS; CDR2 reads YFSETQ. The CDR3 spans 16 residues. CDR3 loop: CASSPTSGATNEKLFF. CDR3 sequence (DNA): TGCGCCAGCAGTCCGACTTCCGGTGCAACTAATGAAAAACTGTTTTTT.

V and J are TRBV5-1 and TRBJ2-2; 7 bases map to TRBD1. After removal of 2 bases from V and 1 base from J, the junction contained 5 bases not matched to a gene. Germline V gene sequence: CDR1 SGHRS, CDR2 YFSETQ. The CDR3 is 16 amino acids. The CDR3 reads CASSFMAGGNTGELFF. The CDR3 DNA reads TGCGCCAGCAGCTTCATGGCAGGGGGGAACACCGGGGAGCTGTTTTTT.

The V call is TRBV10-3, the J call TRBJ2-5; 7 nucleotides align to TRBD2. The CDR3 length is 15 residues. Germline CDR1 is ENHRY and CDR2 is SYGVKD. Germline trimming cut 4 bases from V and 3 bases from J; bases unmatched to any gene: 8. For the CDR3, the DNA is TGTGCCATCAGTGGGGGGGGAGACAGAGAAGAGACCCAGTACTTC. Its protein product is CAISGGGDREETQYF.

The chain joins TRBV19 to TRBJ1-3; 8 bases line up with TRBD1. This CDR3 spans 16 amino acids. Germline lookup yields CDR1 LNHDA and CDR2 SQIVND (reference sequence). V lost 6 bases to trimming and J lost 3 bases; unmatched junction nucleotides: 10. CDR3 protein: CASRIFGQGDGNTIYF. Written as DNA, the CDR3 is TGTGCCAGTAGAATTTTCGGACAGGGTGATGGAAACACCATATATTTT.

The rearrangement uses TRBV28 and TRBJ2-3; no definite D call. V lost 7 bases and J lost 4, with 9 bases in between. Germline-derived CDR1 and CDR2 are MDHEN and SYDVKM. The CDR3 is made up of 12 amino acids. CDR3 sequence: CASTVNADTQYF. CDR3 DNA sequence: TGTGCCAGCACGGTTAACGCAGATACGCAGTATTTT.

This sequence joins TRBV29-1 and TRBJ2-7; TRBD2 is a possible D gene (5 bases). V was shortened by 6 bases and J by 0 bases, with 6 bases between the two germline ends. The CDR3 runs to 11 residues. CDR1 is SQVTM and CDR2 is ANQGSEA in the germline V gene. The CDR3 DNA is TGCAGCGTGGGAGACTCCTACGAGCAGTACTTC. Translating it yields CSVGDSYEQYF.